Listed here are 2 T cell receptor beta chains from one sample, sequenced in a study of shared clonotypes between healthy human individuals. Using immunoSEQ multiplex PCR, the repertoire was profiled, and TCRdb retains in-frame clones only, with some absent. The sample lists about 1,500,000 clones; approximately 96% were seen once. Sequenced: naive CD4+ T cells sorted from blood. The subset denotes: CD45RA+ positively selected. These receptors were obtained from a man aged 25-40 years in good health.

The chain links TRBV5-4 to TRBJ1-2; tentative D call: TRBD1 (6 bases). Trimming cost V 1 base and J 6 bases, with 19 bases left between them. Germline lookup yields CDR1 SGHNT and CDR2 YYREEE (reference sequence). The CDR3 sequence is 16 residues long. CDR3 amino acids: CASSLSGGGRLNGYTF. The CDR3 nucleotides are TGTGCCAGCAGCTTGTCGGGAGGGGGGCGCTTGAATGGCTACACCTTC.

The chain links TRBV30 to TRBJ1-1; TRBD1 matches at 7 bases. The trim removed 2 bases at V and 5 bases at J, leaving 8 bases unmatched. The CDR3 spans 14 residues. In germline, CDR1 is GTSNPN, CDR2 SVGIG (reference sequence). The CDR3 is CAWSSRQGGTEAFF. For the CDR3, the DNA is TGTGCCTGGAGTTCAAGACAGGGAGGGACTGAAGCTTTCTTT.